One sample yielded the 12 T cell receptor beta chains listed below, sequenced in a study of blood T cell repertoires in COVID-19. Measured with immunoSEQ multiplex PCR; TCRdb has only the in-frame clones, and not every one. The sample comprises about 34,000 clones, 80% to 95% of which are singletons, and roughly 6% rests with the top ten. The sequenced material came from peripheral blood. These receptors were collected from a woman at least 80 years old with acute or convalescent COVID-19.

V gene TRBV15 combines with J gene TRBJ2-2; 7 bases agree with TRBD1. CDR3 length equals 16 residues. Trimming at V came to 1 base and at J to 2 bases, leaving 4 bases not matched to a gene. CDR1 is LNHNV, CDR2 YYDKDF, per germline (reference sequence). CDR3 region: CATSRGAGGNTGELFF. The CDR3 DNA follows: TGTGCCACCAGCAGAGGGGCAGGGGGAAACACCGGGGAGCTGTTTTTT.

The gene calls are TRBV6-6 and TRBJ1-1; 10 nucleotides agree with TRBD1. The V gene end was trimmed by 5 bases and the J gene end by 6 bases; junction bases not matched to a gene: 6. CDR1 is MNHNY, CDR2 SVGAGI, per germline (reference sequence). This CDR3 comprises 14 residues. The CDR3 sequence is CASSPGQGSSEAFF. The CDR3 bases are TGTGCCAGCAGTCCGGGACAGGGGTCTTCTGAAGCTTTCTTT.

The rearrangement uses TRBV9 and TRBJ1-6; 7 bases line up with TRBD1. With V trimmed by 3 bases and J by 4 bases, 7 bases remained unmatched. The germline V gene has CDR1 SGDLS and CDR2 YYNGEE. The CDR3 totals 16 residues. CDR3 region: CASSAVGQPYNSPLHF. CDR3 DNA: TGTGCCAGCAGCGCAGTGGGACAGCCATATAATTCACCCCTCCACTTT.

The chain uses TRBV5-1 and TRBJ1-5; 11 bases are a match to TRBD1. This CDR3 spans 16 amino acids. Germline CDR1 reads SGHRS; CDR2 reads YFSETQ. Trimming cost V 4 bases and J 10 bases; bases outside gene matches: 13. CDR3 loop: CASSLGTGGPNEPQHF. CDR3 sequence (DNA): TGCGCCAGCAGCCTAGGGACAGGGGGACCGAATGAACCCCAGCATTTT.

The V call is TRBV14, the J call TRBJ2-2, with 11 positions matching TRBD2. The CDR3 has 16 amino acids. Germline CDR1 reads SGHDN; CDR2 reads FVKESK. The J segment lost 5 bases and the V segment lost 1 base, leaving 3 bases of the junction unmatched. The DNA of the CDR3 is TGTGCCAGCAGCCAAGTCCGACTAGCGGGGACCGGGGAGCTGTTTTTT. Amino acids: CASSQVRLAGTGELFF.

The chain has TRBV5-1 and TRBJ2-1, with TRBD2 matching over 8 bases. After removal of 0 bases from V and 6 bases from J, the junction contained 8 bases not matched to a gene. Per germline, CDR1 SGHRS and CDR2 YFSETQ. CDR3 length: 16 residues. The CDR3 sequence: CASSLGFGGARNEQFF. The CDR3 bases are TGCGCCAGCAGCTTGGGGTTCGGGGGGGCCCGCAATGAGCAGTTCTTC. The variable domain in full, with the rest retrieved from reference TRBV5-1 and TRBJ2-1, is KAGVTQTPRYLIKTRGQQVTLSCSPISGHRSVSWYQQTPGQGLQFLFEYFSETQRNKGNFPGRFSGRQFSNSRSEMNVSTLELGDSALYLCASSLGFGGARNEQFFGPGTRLTVL.

The J gene is TRBJ1-4, the V gene TRBV7-2, with D maybe TRBD1 (5 bases). The V end lost 5 bases, the J end lost 2 bases, and 9 bases lay between the germline ends. The CDR3 sequence is 14 residues long. Germline CDR1 and CDR2: SGHTA and FQGNSA. DNA of the CDR3: TGTGCCAGCAGCATGGGGCAGACTAATGAAAAACTGTTTTTT. It encodes CASSMGQTNEKLFF.

J is TRBJ1-5 and V is TRBV6-1, with D tentatively TRBD1 (5 bases). The CDR3 is 16 residues long. Germline V gives CDR1 MNHNS, CDR2 SASEGT. V lost 2 bases and J 3 bases, leaving 14 bases between the germline ends. The CDR3 nucleotides are TGTGCCAGCAGTGAACACGGCCAGGGATCCAATCAGCCCCAGCATTTT. Protein sequence: CASSEHGQGSNQPQHF.

The V gene is TRBV5-1, the J gene TRBJ1-1; TRBD1 is a possible D gene (6 bases). The germline V gene encodes CDR1 SGHRS and CDR2 YFSETQ. The V and J ends lost 0 bases and 5 bases respectively, with 11 bases between them. The CDR3 has 14 residues. The CDR3 is CASSLGQGQTEAFF. CDR3 coding DNA: TGCGCCAGCAGCTTGGGTCAGGGGCAAACTGAAGCTTTCTTT.

The chain joins TRBV3-1 (or the pseudogene TRBV3-2) to TRBJ2-5, with 9 bases identical to TRBD2. The CDR3 is 15 residues long. In germline, CDR1 is LGHDT, CDR2 YNNKEL (reference sequence). J gave up 4 bases and V 2 bases, and 5 bases lay outside the gene matches. The CDR3 DNA reads as TGTGCCAGCAGCCAATATGGGACTAGCACAGAGACCCAGTACTTC. Protein: CASSQYGTSTETQYF.

This chain connects TRBV5-4 to TRBJ2-5; 7 bases align to TRBD1. This CDR3 spans 14 amino acids. The V gene end was trimmed by 4 bases and the J gene end by 5 bases; junction bases not matched to a gene: 8. Germline loops: CDR1 SGHNT, CDR2 YYREEE (reference sequence). CDR3 coding DNA: TGTGCCAGCAGCAACACAGGGGCGAGGGAGACCCAGTACTTC. Its translation: CASSNTGARETQYF.

The chain recombines TRBV4-3 with TRBJ2-2, with unresolved D. V lost 5 bases and J 2 bases, leaving 21 bases between the germline ends. CDR3 size: 18 residues. Germline lookup yields CDR1 LGHNA and CDR2 YSLEER. CDR3 protein: CASSYELLTPINTGELFF. The CDR3 DNA reads as TGCGCCAGCAGCTACGAACTCCTGACACCGATCAACACCGGGGAGCTGTTTTTT.